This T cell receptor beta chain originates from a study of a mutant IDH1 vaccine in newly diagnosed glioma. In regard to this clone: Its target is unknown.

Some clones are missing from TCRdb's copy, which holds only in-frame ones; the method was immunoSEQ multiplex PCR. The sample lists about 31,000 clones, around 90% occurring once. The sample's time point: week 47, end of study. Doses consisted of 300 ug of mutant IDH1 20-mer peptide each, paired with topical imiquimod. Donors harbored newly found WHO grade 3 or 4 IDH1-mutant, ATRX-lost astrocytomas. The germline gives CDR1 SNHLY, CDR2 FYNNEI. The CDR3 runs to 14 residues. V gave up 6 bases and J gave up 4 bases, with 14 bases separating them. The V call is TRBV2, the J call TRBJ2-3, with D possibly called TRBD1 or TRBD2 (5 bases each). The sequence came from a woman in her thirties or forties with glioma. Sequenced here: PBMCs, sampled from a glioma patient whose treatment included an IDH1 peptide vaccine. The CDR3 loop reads CASRGPPSPDTQYF. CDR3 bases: TGTGCCAGCAGGGGACCCCCATCCCCAGATACGCAGTATTTT.